This T cell receptor beta chain was identified during a study of cytomegalovirus exposure and HLA in healthy donors (dated by TCRdb to 2016 to 2017). With respect to the entire study: An earlier analysis of some 500 of the donors reported approximately 290 Gb of sequence data and 117 million unique TCR beta sequences from about 179 million T cells. A separate validation cohort of roughly 130 different subjects was used in addition to the roughly 700-subject first cohort. The study was designed to test whether signatures of past pathogen exposure could be identified by cataloging public T cell receptors. Rather than using new phenotypic data, the later analysis identified candidate immune exposures from TCR beta sequences and from how often those sequences occurred across donors. Among the roughly 380 genotyped donors, approximately 82% belonged to the genetic ancestry cluster associated with self-reported Caucasian donors. To predict cytomegalovirus infection status, the study brought together high-throughput TCR immunosequencing, statistical association of individual TCRs with disease status, and machine learning. All discovery cohort repertoires had been generated on a single sequencing platform. Roughly 5 DR-DQ haplotypes were treated as single units for association and clustering because of strong linkage in the cohort. An early release that covered approximately 600 HLA-typed donors contained approximately 300 gigabases of sequencing data and some 87 million unique TCR sequences. Using immunosequencing, the study profiled T cell repertoires from roughly 650 subjects and related those repertoires to cytomegalovirus serostatus. In a later analysis, previously published TCR beta repertoires from 550 to 750 donors were re-analyzed and high-resolution HLA genotyping was added so that TCR occurrence patterns could be studied. Both class I and class II loci were covered by HLA typing, at four-digit resolution. On average, roughly 240,000 unique TCR beta nucleotide sequences were sequenced per donor among roughly 430 genotyped donors of the cohort, with roughly 18% of those sequences being non-productive. An earlier analysis of fewer than 700 of the donors applied high-throughput TCR beta sequencing to assess whether each TCR beta V gene segment acted as functional or pseudogenic. The number of typed donors differed by locus: roughly 629-640 for A, B, C, DRB1 and DQB1; approximately 530 for DQA1; some 590 for DPA1; and some 470 for DPB1. In a later genetic analysis, genome-wide SNP genotypes for 398 of the 666 donors were used, and that subset was treated as a discovery cohort. Alongside the repertoire data, information on donor age, sex, ethnicity and CMV serostatus was compiled.

The library was generated by the immunoSEQ multiplex PCR assay. A mixture of 60 forward primers for TCR Vbeta segments and 13 reverse primers for TCR Jbeta segments was used in the multiplex PCR. The CDR3 region of rearranged TCR beta genes was amplified from genomic DNA by a multiplex PCR assay. The Illumina HiSeq System was used to sequence the amplified TCR beta libraries as 87-base-pair reads. As for the original processing: In a later analysis, 70 million to 95 million unique TCR beta chains were counted across the 500 to 850 repertoires, and roughly 11 million of these chains were shared by at least two donors. A nearest-neighbor algorithm error-corrected the raw reads and collapsed the reads into unique sequences, merging closely related sequences to remove PCR and sequencing errors. V, D and J gene segments were assigned by aligning CDR3 sequences to IMGT reference sequences. For a sequence to be retained, a match of at least six nucleotides was required to both a V gene segment and a J gene segment. Rearrangements were called productive when the CDR3 lacked stop codons and stayed in frame with V and J; all others were non-productive. Following IMGT convention, CDR3 was defined as the stretch from the second conserved V-encoded cysteine up to the conserved J-encoded phenylalanine. The earlier analysis of fewer than 700 of the donors excluded sequences that lacked an unambiguous match to a single V gene segment. An earlier analysis of some 500 of the donors classified V segments as functional when productive rearrangements were above 56.7% and as segregating when the standard deviation between donors was above 5%. A statistical classification framework was built to diagnose cytomegalovirus status from the catalog of TCR beta chain sequences. In a later analysis, V and J genes were assigned by comparing TCR nucleotide sequences against IMGT/GENE-DB human TR gene sequences. In a later analysis, CDR3 sequences and most-parsimonious VDJ recombination scenarios were assigned using the TCRdist pipeline. In a later analysis, each TCR beta chain was defined by its CDR3 amino acid sequence together with its V-gene family, and reads lacking a unique V-gene family were excluded. As a way to deal with suspected cross-contamination and a sequencing artifact, a later analysis dropped hundreds of nucleotide sequences that were highly shared and had low generation probability. For each public chain, a later analysis derived a clonal expansion index from normalized ranks of inferred template counts within each repertoire. Generation probabilities in a later analysis came from a VDJ recombination model fitted to out-of-frame rearrangements, and those results were checked against IGoR. Hypergeometric tests were used in a later analysis to score TCR-TCR, TCR-HLA and TCR-CMV co-occurrence, with a repertoire-size bias correction applied to the TCR pairs. A later analysis estimated false discovery rates by permuting HLA or CMV assignments 20 times. In a later analysis, co-occurring TCRs were grouped using DBSCAN, and TCRdist sequence similarity was added for clustering within HLA-allele-positive subsets. Co-occurrence clustering excluded repertoires with fewer than 30,000 or more than 120,000 public chains, plus five with anomalous nucleotide sharing. TCRdb stores this immuneACCESS table with in-frame sequences only. Part of the clones is absent; in the studies checked, under half of the shortfall reflects unresolved V genes, and no reason is known for the rest. The V and J calls and the clone size are those of that table, but D and trimming were determined from the DNA. This sample's table carries some 120,000 clones. The ten largest account for 3.5% to 4.5% of the sample.

In the case of this clone: No cognate antigen has been identified for it.

Results the study describes overall, beyond this receptor: A few of the identified cytomegalovirus-associated TCR beta chains were confirmed in vitro to be specific for cytomegalovirus antigens. Sequencing depth was assumed to be roughly uniform across donors in the presence/absence analyses, though that assumption may not hold. Most CMV-associated TCR beta chains appeared to be HLA-restricted in a later analysis, and the HLA associations seemed to be driven largely by CMV exposure. Compared with equally common non-associated chains, HLA-associated TCR beta chains in a later analysis were more clonally expanded and had lower generation probabilities. In this cohort, only TCR beta chains were sequenced, and detectable features were limited by the absence of alpha or paired-chain data. The study listed 150 to 200 TCR beta chains as associated with cytomegalovirus. Because counts were too low, more than 15 rarely observed V segments, including chromosome 9 orphons, were left out of the earlier analysis of 587 of the donors. Compared with the approximately 670-donor mean, donors in an Asian-associated ancestry cluster had fewer N-insertions in productive TCRs, according to a later genetic analysis. A cluster of highly shared sequence variants was judged likely to represent a technical artifact of the sequencing pipeline. In a later analysis, several top co-occurrence clusters were reported to appear linked to parvovirus B19, influenza, CMV and Epstein-Barr virus. A further reported finding was that TCR beta sequences accurately predicted the HLA-A and HLA-B alleles for most subjects in the first cohort. Immune exposure information for the cohort was limited to CMV serostatus. When HLA alleles, especially DR and DQ, strongly co-occurred, TCR associations were difficult to assign to individual alleles. Most TCR sequences were observed very rarely across donors, whereas some public TCRs were present in many individuals. Linkage disequilibrium might explain the correlated functional status among segregating V segments, but an unknown experimental factor could not be excluded. A later genetic analysis associated a missense DCLRE1C variant with V-gene and J-gene trimming of TCR beta chains, and an independent cohort replicated the association. Specific HLA alleles were associated with 15,000 to 20,000 TCR beta sequences at a false discovery rate of 0.05 in a later analysis. Because HLA typing was missing for some donors at each locus, association tests included only the typed subset. It was suggested by the authors that the approach could potentially be generalized to other disease states and immunological phenotypes. The classifier was reported to diagnose cytomegalovirus status with high specificity and sensitivity in both the original and validation cohorts. In a later analysis, the rate of TCR association differed among HLA loci, with DRB1 alleles having the most associated TCRs and HLA-C alleles having the fewest. In an earlier analysis of a few hundred of the donors, most TCR beta V segments were observed in productive rearrangements about 87% or about 30% of the time, broadly matching IMGT annotations.

The cohort consisted of more than 650 healthy bone marrow donors. Cohort members were all nominally healthy when sampled, although unrecorded immune exposures were likely present. The donor tested CMV seronegative and was one of the 352 seronegative cohort members. A peripheral blood sample was collected from each donor, and TCR beta sequencing was performed on peripheral blood mononuclear cells. The Qiagen DNeasy Blood Extraction Kit was used to extract genomic DNA from the blood cell samples. The source is a man aged 25-45 years in good health and CMV-seronegative. The sample comprised PBMCs.

The bases read TGTGCCAGCAGCTTAGTTCTAGCGGGGGTAGCCGGGGAGCTGTTTTTT. It specifies CASSLVLAGVAGELFF. Recombination joined TRBV11-2 with TRBJ2-2; 10 bases in the middle match TRBD2. Compared with germline, V lacks 1 base and J lacks 6 bases; bases without a gene match: 5. CDR1 and CDR2 are read off the germline V gene as SGHAT and FQNNGV. Spanning cysteine to phenylalanine, the CDR3 consists of 16 amino acids. Only CDR3 DNA remains: 48 bases, in frame from the first base.